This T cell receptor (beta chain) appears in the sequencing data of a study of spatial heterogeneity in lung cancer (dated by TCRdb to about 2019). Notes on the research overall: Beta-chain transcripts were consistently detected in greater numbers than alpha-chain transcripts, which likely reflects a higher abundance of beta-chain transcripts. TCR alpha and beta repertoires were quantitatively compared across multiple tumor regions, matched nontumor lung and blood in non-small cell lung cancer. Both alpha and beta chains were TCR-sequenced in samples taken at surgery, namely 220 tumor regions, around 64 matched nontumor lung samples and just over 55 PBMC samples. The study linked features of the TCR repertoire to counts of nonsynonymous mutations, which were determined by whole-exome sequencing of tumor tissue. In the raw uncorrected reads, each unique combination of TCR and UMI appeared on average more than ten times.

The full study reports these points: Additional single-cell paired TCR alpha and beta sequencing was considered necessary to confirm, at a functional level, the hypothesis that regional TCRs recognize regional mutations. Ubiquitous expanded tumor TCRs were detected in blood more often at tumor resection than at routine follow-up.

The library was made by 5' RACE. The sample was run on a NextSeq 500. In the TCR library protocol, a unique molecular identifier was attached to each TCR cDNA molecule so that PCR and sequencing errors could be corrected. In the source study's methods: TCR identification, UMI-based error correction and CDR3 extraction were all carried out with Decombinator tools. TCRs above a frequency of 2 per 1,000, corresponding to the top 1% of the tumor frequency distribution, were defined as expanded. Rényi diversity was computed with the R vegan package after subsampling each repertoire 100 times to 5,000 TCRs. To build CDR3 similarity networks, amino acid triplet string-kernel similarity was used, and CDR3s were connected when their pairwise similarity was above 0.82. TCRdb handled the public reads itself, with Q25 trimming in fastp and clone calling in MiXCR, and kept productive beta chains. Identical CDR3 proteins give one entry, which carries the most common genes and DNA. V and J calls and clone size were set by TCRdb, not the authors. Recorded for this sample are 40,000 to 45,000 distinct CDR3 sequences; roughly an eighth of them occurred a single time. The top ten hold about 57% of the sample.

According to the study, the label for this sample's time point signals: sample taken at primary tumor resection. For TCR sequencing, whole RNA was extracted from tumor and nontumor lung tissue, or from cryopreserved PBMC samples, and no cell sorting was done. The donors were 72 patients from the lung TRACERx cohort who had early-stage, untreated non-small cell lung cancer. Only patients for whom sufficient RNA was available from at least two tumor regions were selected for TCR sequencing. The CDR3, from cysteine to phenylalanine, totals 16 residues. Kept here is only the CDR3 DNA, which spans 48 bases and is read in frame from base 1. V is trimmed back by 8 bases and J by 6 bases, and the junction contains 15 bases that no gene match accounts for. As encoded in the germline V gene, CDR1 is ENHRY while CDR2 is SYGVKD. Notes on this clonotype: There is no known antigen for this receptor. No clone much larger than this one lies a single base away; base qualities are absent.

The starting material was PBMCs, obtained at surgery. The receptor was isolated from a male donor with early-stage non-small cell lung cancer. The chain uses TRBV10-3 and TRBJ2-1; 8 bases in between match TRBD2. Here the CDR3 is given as CAIGPIAGRASNEQFF. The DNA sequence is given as TGTGCCATCGGGCCGATAGCGGGGAGGGCCAGCAATGAGCAGTTCTTC.